This T cell receptor (beta chain) originates from a study of glioma-infiltrating T cells. TCR alpha and beta CDR3 regions were amplified from RNA using iRepertoire nested multiplex PCR. Tissue mRNA or PBMC total RNA, 100-400 ng, went into one-step reverse transcription and amplification. TCRdb processed the multiplex PCR reads anew with MiXCR; each CDR3 protein has one entry. Counted here are approximately 110,000 distinct CDR3 sequences, approximately 23% occurring once; the ten biggest clones make up approximately 14%. Findings of the study overall: Gliomas, especially low-grade, showed above-expected tissue-blood divergence; non-neoplastic patients showed below.

Germline CDR1 and CDR2: SGHTA and FQGNSA. There are 20 residues in the CDR3. V shed 5 bases and J 5 bases; nucleotides not matched to a gene: 23. This clonotype appeared many times. Its antigen is unidentified. The chain is built from TRBV7-2 and TRBJ2-7, with 11 nucleotides matching TRBD2. This TCR derives from a human donor with low-grade glioma or glioblastoma, undergoing nonglioma brain surgery, or in good health (not recorded which). The material sequenced was glioma tissue, nonneoplastic brain tissue, or PBMCs (not recorded which). CDR3 in amino acids: CASSPPELLLAGESPHEQYF. The CDR3 nucleotides are TGTGCCAGCAGCCCACCAGAGTTATTACTAGCGGGAGAATCGCCCCACGAGCAGTACTTC.